Shown below are 30 T cell receptor beta chains from a single sample sequenced in a study of a mutant IDH1 vaccine in newly diagnosed glioma. For these TCRs, the target antigens are not known. Method: immunoSEQ multiplex PCR; TCRdb's copy keeps in-frame clones and lacks some. The data hold around 26,000 clones, with 55% to 75% observed a single time. As for time point: week 11, during vaccination. Alongside topical imiquimod, each dose of vaccine comprised 300 ug of mutant IDH1 20-mer peptide. The material was peripheral blood mononuclear cells (PBMCs), obtained from a glioma patient whose treatment included an IDH1 peptide vaccine. The receptors derive from a man younger than 35 with glioma. Some clones in this sample may be carry-over from other donors' samples.

This sequence joins TRBV7-9 and TRBJ1-2; 8 bases map to TRBD1. The CDR3 sequence is 17 residues long. Trimming took 5 bases from V and 0 from J; bases not matched to a gene: 11. Germline V lookup: CDR1 SEHNR, CDR2 FQNEAQ (reference sequence). Here the CDR3 DNA reads TGTGCCAGCAGCGCACACAGGGGGACGAGTTCTAACTATGGCTACACCTTC. Its protein product is CASSAHRGTSSNYGYTF.

This chain joins TRBV4-3 and TRBJ1-1, with 7 bases aligning to TRBD1. This CDR3 spans 17 amino acids. Trimming cost V 0 bases and J 0 bases; bases outside gene matches: 7. Germline CDR1 is LGHNA and CDR2 is YSLEER. The CDR3 DNA is TGCGCCAGCAGCCAAGATCGGGGGACAGTAGTGAACACTGAAGCTTTCTTT. It specifies CASSQDRGTVVNTEAFF.

This clone was seen a handful of times. The genes are TRBV27 and TRBJ1-2; possibly TRBD1 for D (6 bases). Per the germline V gene, CDR1 is MNHEY and CDR2 is SMNVEV (reference sequence). V lost 6 bases and J lost 8, with 25 bases in between. The CDR3 has 16 residues. Here the CDR3 DNA reads TGTGCCAGCAGCTCCTCCGGGACACCAGTTGTAGAAGGCTACACCTTC. Its translation is CASSSSGTPVVEGYTF.

This clone was detected a few times. The chain combines TRBV10-3 with TRBJ2-6; D unresolved. The CDR3 is made up of 14 amino acids. Trimming removed 6 bases from V and 6 bases from J, with 12 bases in between. Germline loops: CDR1 ENHRY, CDR2 SYGVKD. CDR3 amino acids: CAISSPREANVLTF. CDR3 nucleotides: TGTGCCATCAGCTCACCACGAGAGGCCAACGTCCTGACTTTC.

The chain carries TRBV28 and TRBJ2-5, with D perhaps assigned TRBD1 or TRBD2 (6 bases each). CDR1 and CDR2 (germline): MDHEN, SYDVKM. Trimming removed 2 bases from V and 5 bases from J, with 15 bases in between. This CDR3 has 15 amino acids. In nucleotides, the CDR3 is TGTGCCAGCAGTTTACTCGACAGGACTACTGAGACCCAGTACTTC. Protein sequence: CASSLLDRTTETQYF. The entire variable domain, with the rest obtained from reference TRBV28 and TRBJ2-5, is as follows: DVKVTQSSRYLVKRTGEKVFLECVQDMDHENMFWYRQDPGLGLRLIYFSYDVKMKEKGDIPEGYSVSREKKERFSLILESASTNQTSMYLCASSLLDRTTETQYFGPGTRLLVL.

This clone turned up a few times. The chain combines TRBV4-2 with TRBJ1-1; D gene uncertain. The length of the CDR3 is 14 residues. CDR1 and CDR2 (germline): LGHNA, YNFKEQ. Trimming took 2 bases from V and 1 from J, leaving 8 bases between them. CDR3: CASSQLTTNTEAFF. The DNA of the CDR3 is TGTGCCAGCAGCCAACTCACAACGAACACTGAAGCTTTCTTT.

This rearrangement joins TRBV19 to TRBJ2-1, with 7 bases identical to TRBD2. V shed 4 bases and J 3 bases; nucleotides not matched to a gene: 3. CDR3 length equals 14 residues. Germline CDR1 and CDR2: LNHDA and SQIVND (reference sequence). This CDR3 is CASSKRDYYNEQFF. For the CDR3, the DNA is TGTGCCAGTAGTAAGCGGGACTACTACAATGAGCAGTTCTTC.

By sample share, this clone is medium-sized. The chain carries TRBV7-9 and TRBJ2-3; D possibly corresponds to TRBD2 (5 bases). Trimming cost V 4 bases and J 1 base, with 18 bases left between them. CDR1 and CDR2 from the germline V gene are SEHNR and FQNEAQ (reference sequence). This CDR3 is built from 17 residues. CDR3: CASSSVGRRARTDTQYF. The CDR3 bases are TGTGCCAGCAGCTCCGTTGGTCGGCGGGCCCGCACAGATACGCAGTATTTT.

The chain has TRBV4-2 and TRBJ1-1; D is unclear. The length of the CDR3 is 14 residues. V dropped 3 bases and J dropped 4 bases, with 12 bases sitting between them. The germline gives CDR1 LGHNA, CDR2 YNFKEQ. The CDR3 is CASSQVALGTEAFF. Written as DNA, the CDR3 is TGTGCCAGCAGCCAGGTGGCTCTAGGCACTGAAGCTTTCTTT.

In this sample, this clone turned up a few times. As DNA, the CDR3 is TGTGCCAGCAGTTTCATAGGGGATGAGGGTTACGAGCAGTACTTC. Amino acid sequence: CASSFIGDEGYEQYF. This rearrangement joins TRBV6-5 to TRBJ2-7; D assignment may be TRBD1 or TRBD2 (5 bases each). This CDR3 has 15 amino acids. The ends were cut back, 4 bases at V and 4 bases at J, with 17 bases in the middle. The germline gives CDR1 MNHEY, CDR2 SVGAGI.

V gene TRBV19 combines with J gene TRBJ1-1, with D possibly TRBD1 on 5 matching bases. The V gene lost 2 bases and the J gene lost 4 bases, with 23 bases spanning the gap. CDR1 is LNHDA, CDR2 SQIVND, per germline (reference sequence). The CDR3 is 18 amino acids. DNA for the CDR3: TGTGCCAGTAGTATATCTGAGAGAAGGGGAGGGAAGTCCACTGAAGCTTTCTTT. Translation gives CASSISERRGGKSTEAFF. The whole variable domain, remainder taken from reference TRBV19 and TRBJ1-1, is DGGITQSPKYLFRKEGQNVTLSCEQNLNHDAMYWYRQDPGQGLRLIYYSQIVNDFQKGDIAEGYSVSREKKESFPLTVTSAQKNPTAFYLCASSISERRGGKSTEAFFGQGTRLTVV.

This rearrangement joins TRBV7-2 to TRBJ1-5, with D possibly being TRBD1 (6 bases). The V gene's germline CDR1 is SGHTA and CDR2 FQGNSA. The CDR3 extends over 15 amino acids. The ends were cut back, 3 bases at V and 1 base at J, with 10 bases in the middle. CDR3 bases: TGTGCCAGCAGCTTTGGGGGCTGGAGCAATCAGCCCCAGCATTTT. Protein sequence: CASSFGGWSNQPQHF.

This chain joins TRBV19 and TRBJ2-1; D is possibly TRBD2 (5 bases). Germline CDR1 LNHDA, CDR2 SQIVND (reference sequence). The CDR3 has 12 residues. Trimming took off 5 bases at V and 7 bases at J, with 9 bases between the two ends. The CDR3 nucleotides read TGTGCCAGTAGTTCGCGGGTGAATGAGCAGTTCTTC. It specifies CASSSRVNEQFF.

The V call is TRBV18, the J call TRBJ1-4; D unclear. Germline CDR1 KGHSH, CDR2 LQKENI. V lost 3 bases, J lost 2 bases, and 7 bases lay in between. CDR3 size: 14 residues. The CDR3 sequence is CASSPSRTNEKLFF. DNA of the CDR3: TGTGCCAGCTCACCCTCGAGGACTAATGAAAAACTGTTTTTT.

The chain recombines TRBV2 with TRBJ2-2; D is ambiguous. Germline V gives CDR1 SNHLY, CDR2 FYNNEI. The CDR3 runs 15 residues. V gave up 0 bases and J gave up 0 bases, with 5 bases separating them. The CDR3 reads CASSEAPANTGELFF. CDR3 DNA sequence: TGTGCCAGCAGTGAAGCCCCAGCGAACACCGGGGAGCTGTTTTTT.

This chain uses TRBV7-2 with TRBJ1-1; D ambiguous. Germline CDR1 is SGHTA and CDR2 is FQGNSA. There are 12 residues in the CDR3. V dropped 5 bases and J dropped 8 bases, with 12 bases sitting between them. The chain's CDR3 is CASSLYIPEAFF. CDR3 coding DNA: TGTGCCAGCAGCCTTTATATACCCGAAGCTTTCTTT.

The J gene is TRBJ1-1, the V gene TRBV6-5; D gene uncertain. There are 12 residues in the CDR3. CDR1 MNHEY and CDR2 SVGAGI come from the germline V gene. V lost 2 bases, J lost 4 bases, and 5 bases lay in between. The DNA for the CDR3 is TGTGCCAGCAGTTACGGCGGCACTGAAGCTTTCTTT. This gives the protein CASSYGGTEAFF.

V usage is TRBV5-1 and J usage is TRBJ2-1; a weak D match, TRBD1 (5 bases). V lost 4 bases and J lost 8, with 13 bases in between. This CDR3 is 13 amino acids long. From germline, CDR1 is SGHRS and CDR2 YFSETQ. CDR3 sequence: CASSPAGNYEQFF. The CDR3 coding sequence is TGCGCCAGCAGCCCTGCAGGGAATTATGAGCAGTTCTTC.

This clone appeared a few times. Within the sample, other DNA sequences also encode this same CDR3. The gene calls are TRBV11-1 and TRBJ1-1; D unresolved. Germline loops: CDR1 SGHAT, CDR2 FQDESV (reference sequence). V was pared by 5 bases and J by 5 bases, with 6 bases between. The CDR3 runs 11 residues. The CDR3, as DNA: TGTGCCAGCAGCCTAGGGACTGAAGCTTTCTTT. It yields the protein CASSLGTEAFF. The variable domain in full, with the rest retrieved from reference TRBV11-1 and TRBJ1-1, is EAEVAQSPRYKITEKSQAVAFWCDPISGHATLYWYRQILGQGPELLVQFQDESVVDDSQLPKDRFSAERLKGVDSTLKIQPAELGDSAMYLCASSLGTEAFFGQGTRLTVV.

This chain uses TRBV19 with TRBJ1-1, with D unresolved. The CDR3 spans 12 residues. V was pared by 3 bases and J by 1 base, with 3 bases between. The germline CDR1 and CDR2 sequences are LNHDA and SQIVND (reference sequence). Written as DNA, the CDR3 is TGTGCCAGTAGTATCTGGAACACTGAAGCTTTCTTT. Amino acids: CASSIWNTEAFF.

The genes are TRBV5-6 and TRBJ2-1, with 12 nucleotides matching TRBD2. Germline V gene sequence: CDR1 SGHDT, CDR2 YYEEEE. The length of the CDR3 is 15 residues. The V segment lost 4 bases and the J segment 7 bases; nucleotides outside the gene matches: 6. CDR3 DNA sequence: TGTGCCAGCAGCAAGACTAGCGGGAGAGGTAATGAGCAGTTCTTC. The encoded protein is CASSKTSGRGNEQFF.

This clone was seen once. The chain is built from TRBV5-1 and TRBJ2-5; D gene uncertain. This CDR3 has 15 residues. V lost 0 bases and J 4 bases, leaving 13 bases between the germline ends. Germline-derived CDR1 and CDR2 are SGHRS and YFSETQ. The CDR3 region has the DNA TGCGCCAGCAGCTTGGAGGTACTGGGAATAGAGACCCAGTACTTC. It translates to CASSLEVLGIETQYF. The complete variable domain, with remaining parts taken from reference TRBV5-1 and TRBJ2-5, reads KAGVTQTPRYLIKTRGQQVTLSCSPISGHRSVSWYQQTPGQGLQFLFEYFSETQRNKGNFPGRFSGRQFSNSRSEMNVSTLELGDSALYLCASSLEVLGIETQYFGPGTRLLVL.

This clone was counted between two and nine times. This chain connects TRBV7-8 to TRBJ1-1; D gene unclear. Trimming pared 2 bases from V and 3 bases from J, leaving 7 bases between. Germline lookup yields CDR1 SGHVS and CDR2 FQNEAQ. This CDR3 contains 13 residues. The CDR3, as DNA: TGTGCCAGCAGCTTACTCTACTACACTGAAGCTTTCTTT. It encodes CASSLLYYTEAFF.

This clone was counted only a few times. This chain's CDR3 is CATGFSNQPQHF. CDR3 nucleotides: TGTGCCACCGGGTTTTCCAATCAGCCCCAGCATTTT. The genes are TRBV6-5 and TRBJ1-5; no clear D. The CDR3 is 12 residues long. Trimming removed 10 bases at V and 3 bases at J, with 10 bases between. Germline V gene data show CDR1 as MNHEY and CDR2 as SVGAGI.

The chain has TRBV5-1 and TRBJ1-1; D possibly corresponds to TRBD1 (5 bases). Germline V gives CDR1 SGHRS, CDR2 YFSETQ. The CDR3 is made up of 14 amino acids. V was cut by 0 bases and J by 5 bases, with 11 bases left in between. CDR3 sequence (DNA): TGCGCCAGCAGCTTGGTGGGCGAGGGGACTGAAGCTTTCTTT. Translation: CASSLVGEGTEAFF.

The table lists this clone with a count of one. The chain links TRBV7-9 to TRBJ2-5; D call uncertain. There are 14 residues in the CDR3. Trimming took off 0 bases at V and 0 bases at J, with 5 bases between the two ends. Germline V gives CDR1 SEHNR, CDR2 FQNEAQ (reference sequence). The CDR3 DNA is TGTGCCAGCAGCTTAGCGGGAAACCAAGAGACCCAGTACTTC. Amino acid sequence: CASSLAGNQETQYF. Complete variable domain (other parts from reference TRBV7-9 and TRBJ2-5): DTGVSQNPRHKITKRGQNVTFRCDPISEHNRLYWYRQTLGQGPEFLTYFQNEAQLEKSRLLSDRFSAERPKGSFSTLEIQRTEQGDSAMYLCASSLAGNQETQYFGPGTRLLVL.

A word on this clone: The junction differs from germline at one of its ends, possibly a read error. The chain employs TRBV7-9 and TRBJ1-1; tentative D call: TRBD1 (6 bases). The CDR3 has 12 residues. Germline CDR1 SEHNR, CDR2 FQNEAQ (reference sequence). The chain's CDR3 is CASSAQGWPFLF. The CDR3 DNA reads as TGTGCCAGCAGCGCGCAGGGGTGGCCGTTTCTCTTT.

This chain links TRBV6-6 with TRBJ1-2, with 8 bases identical to TRBD1. The V segment lost 6 bases and the J segment 10 bases; nucleotides outside the gene matches: 13. The CDR3 is 14 residues long. Per germline, CDR1 MNHNY and CDR2 SVGAGI (reference sequence). DNA of the CDR3: TGTGCCAGCAGCCCATCCGGCAGGGGGCGAGTCTACACCTTC. Protein product: CASSPSGRGRVYTF.

This chain connects TRBV5-6 to TRBJ2-7; the D call may be TRBD1 or TRBD2 (5 bases each). Looked up from germline, CDR1 is SGHDT and CDR2 is YYEEEE. The CDR3 length is 16 residues. The V and J ends lost 2 bases and 2 bases respectively, with 17 bases between them. CDR3 in DNA: TGTGCCAGCAGCTTCCCGGGGCAGGTCTCCCCCTACGAGCAGTACTTC. As protein: CASSFPGQVSPYEQYF.

The chain combines TRBV9 with TRBJ1-1; 12 bases align to TRBD1. CDR3 length: 17 residues. The J segment lost 5 bases and the V segment lost 4 bases, leaving 12 bases of the junction unmatched. Germline-derived CDR1 and CDR2 are SGDLS and YYNGEE. CDR3 region: CASSLNRDRGPGTEAFF. For the CDR3, the DNA is TGTGCCAGCAGCCTCAACCGGGACAGGGGGCCTGGGACTGAAGCTTTCTTT.